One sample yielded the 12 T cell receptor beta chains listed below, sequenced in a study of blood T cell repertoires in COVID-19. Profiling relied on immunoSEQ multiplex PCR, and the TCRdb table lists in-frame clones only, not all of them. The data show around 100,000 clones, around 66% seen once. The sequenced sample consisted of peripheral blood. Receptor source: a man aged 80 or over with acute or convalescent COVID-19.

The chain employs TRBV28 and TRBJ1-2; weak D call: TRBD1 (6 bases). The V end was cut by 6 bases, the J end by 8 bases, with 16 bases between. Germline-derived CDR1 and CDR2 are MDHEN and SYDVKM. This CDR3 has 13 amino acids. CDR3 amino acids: CASSPDQTGGYTF. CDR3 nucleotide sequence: TGTGCCAGCAGCCCAGACCAAACAGGGGGCTACACCTTC.

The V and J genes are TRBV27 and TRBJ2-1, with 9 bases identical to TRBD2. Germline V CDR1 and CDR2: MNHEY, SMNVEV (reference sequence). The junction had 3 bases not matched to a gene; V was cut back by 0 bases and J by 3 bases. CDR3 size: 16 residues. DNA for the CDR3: TGTGCCAGCAGTTTATCGGTAGCGGGGGTCTACAATGAGCAGTTCTTC. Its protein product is CASSLSVAGVYNEQFF.

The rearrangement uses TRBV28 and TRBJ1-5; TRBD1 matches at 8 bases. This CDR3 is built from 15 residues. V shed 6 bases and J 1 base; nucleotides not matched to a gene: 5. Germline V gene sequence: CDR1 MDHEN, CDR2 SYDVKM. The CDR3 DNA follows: TGTGCCAGCAGCAAACAGGGGGAGAGCAATCAGCCCCAGCATTTT. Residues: CASSKQGESNQPQHF.

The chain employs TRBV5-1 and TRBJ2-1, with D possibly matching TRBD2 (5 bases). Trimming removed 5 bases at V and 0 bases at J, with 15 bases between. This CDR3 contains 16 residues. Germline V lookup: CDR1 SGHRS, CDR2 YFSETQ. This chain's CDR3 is CASRQRTGISYNEQFF. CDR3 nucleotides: TGCGCCAGCAGACAAAGAACCGGGATCTCCTACAATGAGCAGTTCTTC.

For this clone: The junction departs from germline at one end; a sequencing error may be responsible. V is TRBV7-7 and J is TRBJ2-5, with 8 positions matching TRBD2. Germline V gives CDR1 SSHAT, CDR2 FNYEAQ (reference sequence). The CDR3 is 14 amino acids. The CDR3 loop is CASSSDREGPTQYF. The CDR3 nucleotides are TGTGCTAGCAGCTCGGACCGGGAGGGACCGACCCAGTACTTC. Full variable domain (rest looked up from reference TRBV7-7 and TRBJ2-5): GAGVSQSPRYKVTKRGQDVTLRCDPISSHATLYWYQQALGQGPEFLTYFNYEAQPDKSGLPSDRFSAERPEGSISTLTIQRTEQRDSAMYRCASSSDREGPTQYFGPGTRLLVL.

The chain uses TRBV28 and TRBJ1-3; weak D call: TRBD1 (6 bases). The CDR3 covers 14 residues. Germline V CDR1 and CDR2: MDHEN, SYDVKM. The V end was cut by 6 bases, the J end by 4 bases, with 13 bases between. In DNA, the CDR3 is TGTGCCAGCAGCCAAATGACAGGAGGAAACACCATATATTTT. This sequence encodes CASSQMTGGNTIYF.

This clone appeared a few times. The CDR3 here is CASSGRVGGLDTQYF. As DNA, the CDR3 is TGTGCCAGCAGCGGACGTGTAGGGGGCCTGGATACGCAGTATTTT. The chain links TRBV4-2 to TRBJ2-3; 7 bases line up with TRBD1. Germline assignment: CDR1 LGHNA and CDR2 YNFKEQ. The CDR3 totals 15 residues. V lost 5 bases and J lost 6; bases outside the gene matches: 11.

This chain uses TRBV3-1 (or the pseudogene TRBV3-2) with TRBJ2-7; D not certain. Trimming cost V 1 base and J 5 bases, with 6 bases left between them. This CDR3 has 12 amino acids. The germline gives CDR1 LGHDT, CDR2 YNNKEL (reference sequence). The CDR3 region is CASSQVTDEQYF. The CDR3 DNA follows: TGTGCCAGCAGCCAAGTCACGGACGAGCAGTACTTC.

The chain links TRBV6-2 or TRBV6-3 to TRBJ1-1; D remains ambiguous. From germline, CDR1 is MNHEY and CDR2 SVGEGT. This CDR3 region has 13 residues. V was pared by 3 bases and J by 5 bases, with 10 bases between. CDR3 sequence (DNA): TGTGCCAGCAGTTATGGCGGGCCAACTGAAGCTTTCTTT. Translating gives CASSYGGPTEAFF.

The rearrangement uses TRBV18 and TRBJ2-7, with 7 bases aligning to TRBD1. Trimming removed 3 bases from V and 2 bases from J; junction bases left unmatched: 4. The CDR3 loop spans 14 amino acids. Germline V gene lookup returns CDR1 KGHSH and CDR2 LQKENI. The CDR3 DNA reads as TGTGCCAGCTCACCGGAACAGGGGACCTACGAGCAGTACTTC. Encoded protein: CASSPEQGTYEQYF.

CDR3 in amino acids: CASSLQTERETQYF. The CDR3 nucleotides read TGTGCCAGCAGCTTACAGACGGAGAGAGAGACCCAGTACTTC. The gene calls are TRBV7-9 and TRBJ2-5; unclear D gene. The germline V gene has CDR1 SEHNR and CDR2 FQNEAQ (reference sequence). The CDR3 extends over 14 amino acids. Trimming removed 2 bases at V and 4 bases at J, with 11 bases between. The whole variable domain, remainder taken from reference TRBV7-9 and TRBJ2-5, is DTGVSQNPRHKITKRGQNVTFRCDPISEHNRLYWYRQTLGQGPEFLTYFQNEAQLEKSRLLSDRFSAERPKGSFSTLEIQRTEQGDSAMYLCASSLQTERETQYFGPGTRLLVL.

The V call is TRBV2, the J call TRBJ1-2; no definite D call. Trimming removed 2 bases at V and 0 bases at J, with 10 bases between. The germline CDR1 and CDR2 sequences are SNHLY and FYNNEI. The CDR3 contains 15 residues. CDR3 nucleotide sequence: TGTGCCAGCAGTGAACATAAGACAACTAACTATGGCTACACCTTC. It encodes CASSEHKTTNYGYTF.